What follows are 24 T cell receptor beta chains derived from one specimen sequenced in a study of OX40 agonist ivuxolimab in advanced cancers. The data were produced by immunoSEQ multiplex PCR, yet TCRdb's version contains in-frame clones alone and is incomplete. Among 85,000 to 100,000 clones, about 87% were seen once, and the ten largest hold about 4%. The sequencing used CD4+ or CD8+ T cells sorted from blood, collected in a trial of the OX40 agonist ivuxolimab. The source of these receptors is an adult with an advanced solid tumor such as melanoma, head and neck, liver or kidney cancer.

This rearrangement joins TRBV21-1 to TRBJ2-7. TRBV21-1 is labeled a pseudogene. CDR3 length: 16 amino acids. CDR3 DNA: TGTGCCAGCAGCCAACTGTGGGTGGGATCCCCCTACGAGCAGTACTTC. This sequence encodes CASSQLWVGSPYEQYF.

The chain employs TRBV27 and TRBJ2-3; D remains unclear. Germline CDR1 is MNHEY and CDR2 is SMNVEV (reference sequence). The CDR3 consists of 11 residues. V shed 4 bases and J shed 6 bases, with 5 bases lying between them. DNA of the CDR3: TGTGCCAGCAGTTATCTGGATACGCAGTATTTT. Translation: CASSYLDTQYF.

The table lists this clone with a few counts. V usage is TRBV5-1 and J usage is TRBJ2-1; tentatively, D is TRBD1 or TRBD2 (5 bases each). Germline CDR1 reads SGHRS; CDR2 reads YFSETQ. This CDR3 has 13 residues. Trimming took off 3 bases at V and 9 bases at J, with 13 bases between the two ends. The CDR3, as DNA: TGCGCCAGCAGCTCGGGACCGGCGGCTGAGCAGTTCTTC. Its protein product is CASSSGPAAEQFF.

V gene TRBV6-8 combines with J gene TRBJ1-5, with TRBD1 as a possible D gene (6 bases). Germline-derived CDR1 and CDR2 are MNHGY and SAAAGT. V shed 3 bases and J shed 3 bases, with 9 bases lying between them. The CDR3 extends over 14 amino acids. DNA of the CDR3: TGTGCCAGCAGTTATAGGGACAACAATCAGCCCCAGCATTTT. It codes for CASSYRDNNQPQHF.

The V and J genes are TRBV7-2 and TRBJ1-6, with D possibly being TRBD1 (5 bases). Trimming cost V 1 base and J 5 bases, with 9 bases left between them. The CDR3 sequence is 15 residues long. Germline assignment: CDR1 SGHTA and CDR2 FQGNSA. CDR3 region: CASSLDPGNNSPLHF. CDR3 bases: TGTGCCAGCAGCTTAGATCCAGGGAATAATTCACCCCTCCACTTT. The full variable domain, its missing parts supplied by reference TRBV7-2 and TRBJ1-6, is GAGVSQSPSNKVTEKGKDVELRCDPISGHTALYWYRQSLGQGLEFLIYFQGNSAPDKSGLPSDRFSAERTGGSVSTLTIQRTQQEDSAVYLCASSLDPGNNSPLHFGNGTRLTVT.

V gene TRBV6-1 combines with J gene TRBJ1-1; tentative D call: TRBD1 (6 bases). The germline V gene encodes CDR1 MNHNS and CDR2 SASEGT. The germline V and J ends were trimmed by 7 bases and 8 bases, with 8 bases remaining between them. CDR3 length equals 10 residues. CDR3 in amino acids: CASNREEAFF. CDR3 bases: TGTGCCAGCAACAGGGAGGAAGCTTTCTTT.

The chain has TRBV7-2 and TRBJ2-2, with 7 positions matching TRBD1. V trimming: 5 bases; J trimming: 7 bases; junction bases outside the gene matches: 4. Germline assignment: CDR1 SGHTA and CDR2 FQGNSA. The CDR3 extends over 13 amino acids. CDR3 DNA: TGTGCCAGCAGCGCGACAGGGTTCGGGGAGCTGTTTTTT. Amino acids: CASSATGFGELFF.

The rearrangement joins TRBV7-9 to TRBJ1-1; D might be TRBD1 (5 bases). Germline lookup yields CDR1 SEHNR and CDR2 FQNEAQ (reference sequence). The CDR3 is 15 residues long. Deletions cut 5 bases from V and 1 base from J, with 14 bases between. Here the CDR3 reads CASSPLRDGNTEAFF. Here the CDR3 DNA reads TGTGCCAGCAGCCCCCTCCGGGACGGGAACACTGAAGCTTTCTTT.

V and J are TRBV6-4 and TRBJ1-1; D not resolved. CDR1 and CDR2 (germline): MRHNA, SNTAGT. The ends were cut back, 6 bases at V and 1 base at J, with 9 bases in the middle. The CDR3 loop spans 13 amino acids. This CDR3 reads CASRKEENTEAFF. DNA for the CDR3: TGTGCCAGCAGAAAAGAAGAGAACACTGAAGCTTTCTTT.

The chain combines TRBV10-3 with TRBJ1-1; the match to TRBD1 covers 10 bases. CDR3 size: 14 residues. With 6 bases clipped from V and 10 bases from J, the junction kept 11 bases outside the gene matches. Germline lookup yields CDR1 ENHRY and CDR2 SYGVKD. The CDR3 here is CAIRGTGTGARAFF. In DNA form, the CDR3 reads TGTGCCATCAGAGGTACCGGGACAGGGGCGCGAGCTTTCTTT.

The chain combines TRBV6-5 with TRBJ1-1; no reliable D call. Germline loops: CDR1 MNHEY, CDR2 SVGAGI. This CDR3 is built from 13 residues. V was clipped by 8 bases and J by 1 base, with 11 bases between them. Here the CDR3 DNA reads TGTGCCAGCTCGGACCGGCCGAACACTGAAGCTTTCTTT. Translated: CASSDRPNTEAFF.

This chain links TRBV19 with TRBJ1-1; a weak D match, TRBD1 (5 bases). V lost 3 bases and J lost 3, with 11 bases in between. This CDR3 is built from 14 residues. Germline V gene lookup returns CDR1 LNHDA and CDR2 SQIVND (reference sequence). The CDR3 region has the DNA TGTGCCAGTAGTATTCCCGGGGCGGACACTGAAGCTTTCTTT. It is translated as CASSIPGADTEAFF.

The gene calls are TRBV30 and TRBJ2-2; D might be TRBD2 (6 bases). The CDR3 consists of 13 residues. Trimming shortened V by 0 bases and J by 9 bases, and 11 bases separated the two germline ends. Germline values: CDR1 GTSNPN, CDR2 SVGIG (reference sequence). The CDR3 DNA reads TGTGCCTGGAGTGTGGGAGGAGGAAGGGAGCTGTTTTTT. Protein sequence: CAWSVGGGRELFF.

The chain uses TRBV5-5 and TRBJ2-7; the D gene is possibly TRBD1 (6 bases). The V gene's germline CDR1 is SGHKS and CDR2 YYEKEE (reference sequence). With 2 bases removed from V and 2 bases from J, the gap between germline ends came to 14 bases. The CDR3 has 15 residues. The CDR3 protein is CASSFTPGGTYEQYV. CDR3 bases: TGTGCCAGCAGCTTCACCCCTGGGGGCACCTACGAGCAGTACGTC.

The chain uses TRBV30 and TRBJ1-1, with a tentative D call TRBD1 (6 bases). This CDR3 is 12 amino acids long. Germline V lookup: CDR1 GTSNPN, CDR2 SVGIG (reference sequence). Trimming cost V 7 bases and J 6 bases, with 15 bases left between them. Written as DNA, the CDR3 is TGTGCCTCAAAGGGGGGGATGTCTGAAGCTTTCTTT. It codes for CASKGGMSEAFF. The complete variable domain, with remaining parts taken from reference TRBV30 and TRBJ1-1, reads SQTIHQWPATLVQPVGSPLSLECTVEGTSNPNLYWYRQAAGRGLQLLFYSVGIGQISSEVPQNLSASRPQDRQFILSSKKLLLSDSGFYLCASKGGMSEAFFGQGTRLTVV.

This rearrangement joins TRBV28 to TRBJ2-2, with D possibly matching TRBD1 (5 bases). The CDR3 is 16 amino acids. Trimming stripped 6 bases from V and 2 bases from J, with 16 bases between. CDR1 is MDHEN, CDR2 SYDVKM, per germline. CDR3 nucleotide sequence: TGTGCCAGCAGGCTTACAGGATGGGGCAACACCGGGGAGCTGTTTTTT. Protein: CASRLTGWGNTGELFF.

V gene TRBV5-6 combines with J gene TRBJ2-1; 9 bases align to TRBD2. There are 16 residues in the CDR3. V gave up 4 bases and J gave up 4 bases; unmatched junction bases: 9. Germline V lookup: CDR1 SGHDT, CDR2 YYEEEE. CDR3 region: CASSRSALAGYNEQFF. For the CDR3, the DNA is TGTGCCAGCAGCCGGAGTGCCCTAGCGGGGTACAATGAGCAGTTCTTC.

The table lists this clone with a few counts. The chain uses TRBV20-1 and TRBJ2-1; D is possibly TRBD1 (5 bases). Germline lookup yields CDR1 DFQATT and CDR2 SNEGSKA (reference sequence). Trimming cost V 3 bases and J 8 bases, with 8 bases left between them. This CDR3 comprises 11 residues. CDR3 sequence reads: CSASRGYEQFF. CDR3 DNA: TGCAGTGCTAGTAGGGGCTATGAGCAGTTCTTC.

On this clone: Its ends do not fully match the called genes, so a read error is possible. V usage is TRBV7-7 and J usage is TRBJ2-5; 12 nucleotides align to TRBD1. The CDR3 is 15 amino acids. Germline CDR1 is SSHAT and CDR2 is FNYEAQ (reference sequence). This CDR3 reads CASSWGTGGGETQYF. The CDR3 coding sequence is TGTGCTAGCAGCTGGGGGACAGGGGGCGGGGAGACCCAGTACTTC.

The chain carries TRBV5-1 and TRBJ1-2, with no clear D. The V end was cut by 0 bases, the J end by 4 bases, with 10 bases between. CDR3 length equals 14 residues. Germline CDR1 reads SGHRS; CDR2 reads YFSETQ. Here the CDR3 reads CASSLDQSTYGYTF. The CDR3 nucleotides read TGCGCCAGCAGCTTGGACCAGTCGACCTATGGCTACACCTTC.

The rearrangement uses TRBV5-1 and TRBJ2-5, with 9 bases that match TRBD1. From germline, CDR1 is SGHRS and CDR2 YFSETQ. Trimming cost V 4 bases and J 5 bases; bases outside gene matches: 6. CDR3 length: 14 residues. CDR3 protein: CASSKQGAGETQYF. As DNA, the CDR3 is TGCGCCAGCAGCAAACAGGGGGCCGGGGAGACCCAGTACTTC.

A few counts support this clone. The rearrangement links TRBV30 to TRBJ2-1; 7 positions agree with TRBD2. CDR1 and CDR2 from the germline V gene are GTSNPN and SVGIG (reference sequence). CDR3 length equals 15 residues. After removal of 1 base from V and 3 bases from J, the junction contained 6 bases not matched to a gene. CDR3: CAWSAGRGYYNEQFF. The CDR3 DNA follows: TGTGCCTGGAGTGCGGGGCGGGGGTACTACAATGAGCAGTTCTTC.

The chain links TRBV29-1 to TRBJ1-5, with 7 bases matching TRBD1. V shed 4 bases, J shed 6 bases, and the junction held 9 bases outside the gene matches. Per the germline V gene, CDR1 is SQVTM and CDR2 is ANQGSEA. The CDR3 sequence is 14 residues long. In nucleotides, the CDR3 is TGCAGCGTTGTATGGACAGGTACGGGTCAGCCCCAGCATTTT. Protein product: CSVVWTGTGQPQHF.

The rearrangement uses TRBV28 and TRBJ2-4, with 8 nucleotides matching TRBD1. The germline V gene has CDR1 MDHEN and CDR2 SYDVKM. The CDR3 loop spans 13 amino acids. The ends lost 6 bases at V and 7 bases at J; junction bases unmatched: 5. The CDR3 nucleotides read TGTGCCAGCAGATCACAGGGGGAGAACATTCAGTACTTC. It yields the protein CASRSQGENIQYF.